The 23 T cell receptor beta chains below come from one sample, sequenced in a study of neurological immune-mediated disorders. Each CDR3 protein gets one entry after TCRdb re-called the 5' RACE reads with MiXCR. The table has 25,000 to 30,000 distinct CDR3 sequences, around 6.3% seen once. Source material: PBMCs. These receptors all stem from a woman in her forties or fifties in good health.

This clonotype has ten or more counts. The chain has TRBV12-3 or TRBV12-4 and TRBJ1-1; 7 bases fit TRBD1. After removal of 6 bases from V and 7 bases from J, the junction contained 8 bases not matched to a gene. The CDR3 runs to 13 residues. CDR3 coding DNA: TGTGCCAGCAGCTCCCTAAACAGGGGTGAAGCTTTCTTT. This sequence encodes CASSSLNRGEAFF.

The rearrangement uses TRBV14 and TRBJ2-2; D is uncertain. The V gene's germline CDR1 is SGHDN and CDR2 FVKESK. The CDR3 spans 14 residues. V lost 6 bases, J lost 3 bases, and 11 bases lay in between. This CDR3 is CASSRVPDTGELFF. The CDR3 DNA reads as TGTGCCAGCAGTCGAGTGCCAGACACCGGGGAGCTGTTTTTT.

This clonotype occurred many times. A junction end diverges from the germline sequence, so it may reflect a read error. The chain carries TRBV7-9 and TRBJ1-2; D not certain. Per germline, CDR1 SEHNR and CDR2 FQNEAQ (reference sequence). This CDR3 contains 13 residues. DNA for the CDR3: TGTGCCAGCAAGTTACAAGACTCACCCTACCTAGCCTTC. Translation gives CASKLQDSPYLAF. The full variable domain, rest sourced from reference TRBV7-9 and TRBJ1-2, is DTGVSQNPRHKITKRGQNVTFRCDPISEHNRLYWYRQTLGQGPEFLTYFQNEAQLEKSRLLSDRFSAERPKGSFSTLEIQRTEQGDSAMYLCASKLQDSPYLAFGSGTRLTVV.

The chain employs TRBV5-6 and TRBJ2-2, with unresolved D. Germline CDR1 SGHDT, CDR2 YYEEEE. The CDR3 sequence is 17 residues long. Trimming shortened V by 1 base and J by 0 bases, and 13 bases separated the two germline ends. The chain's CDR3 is CASSLRYQMTNTGELFF. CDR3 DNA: TGTGCCAGCAGCTTGCGGTACCAAATGACGAACACCGGGGAGCTGTTTTTT.

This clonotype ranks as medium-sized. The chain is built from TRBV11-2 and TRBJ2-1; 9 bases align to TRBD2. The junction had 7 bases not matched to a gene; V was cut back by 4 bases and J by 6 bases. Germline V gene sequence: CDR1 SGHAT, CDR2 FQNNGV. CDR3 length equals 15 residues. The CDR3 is CASSSLAGRLNEQFF. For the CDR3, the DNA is TGTGCCAGCAGCTCTCTAGCGGGGCGACTCAATGAGCAGTTCTTC.

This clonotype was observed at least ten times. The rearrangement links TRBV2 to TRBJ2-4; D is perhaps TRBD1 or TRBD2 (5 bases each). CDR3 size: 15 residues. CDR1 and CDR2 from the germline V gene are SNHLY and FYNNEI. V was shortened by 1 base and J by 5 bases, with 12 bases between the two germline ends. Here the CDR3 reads CASSEGGVVQNIQYF. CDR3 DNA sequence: TGTGCCAGCAGTGAAGGAGGGGTGGTCCAAAACATTCAGTACTTC.

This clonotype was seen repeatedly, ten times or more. For the CDR3, the DNA is TGCGCCAGCAGCACCCCCGGGACTAGTTACAATGAGCAGTTCTTC. Translated, it gives CASSTPGTSYNEQFF. J is TRBJ2-1 and V is TRBV5-1; 8 bases agree with TRBD2. With 4 bases clipped from V and 4 bases from J, the junction kept 7 bases outside the gene matches. This CDR3 has 15 amino acids. The germline V gene has CDR1 SGHRS and CDR2 YFSETQ.

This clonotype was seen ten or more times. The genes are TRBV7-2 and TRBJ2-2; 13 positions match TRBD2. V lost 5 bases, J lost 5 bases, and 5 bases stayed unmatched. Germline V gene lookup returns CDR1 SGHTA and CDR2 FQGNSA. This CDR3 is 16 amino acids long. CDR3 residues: CASSKSGLAGTGELFF. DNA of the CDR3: TGTGCCAGCAGCAAGTCGGGACTAGCGGGGACCGGGGAGCTGTTTTTT.

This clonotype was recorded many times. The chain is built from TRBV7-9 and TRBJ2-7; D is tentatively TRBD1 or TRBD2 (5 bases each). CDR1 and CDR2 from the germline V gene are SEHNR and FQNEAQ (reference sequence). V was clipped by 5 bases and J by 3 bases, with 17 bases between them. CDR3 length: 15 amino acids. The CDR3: CASSHPGTESYEQYF. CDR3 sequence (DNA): TGTGCCAGCAGCCATCCCGGGACGGAAAGCTACGAGCAGTACTTC.

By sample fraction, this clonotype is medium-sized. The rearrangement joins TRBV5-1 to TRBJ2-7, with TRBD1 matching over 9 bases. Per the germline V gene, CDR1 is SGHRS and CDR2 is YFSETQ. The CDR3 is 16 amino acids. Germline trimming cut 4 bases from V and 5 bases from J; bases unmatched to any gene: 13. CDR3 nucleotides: TGCGCCAGCAGCCCCTCGCCGGGACAGGGCGGGAACGAGCAGTACTTC. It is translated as CASSPSPGQGGNEQYF.

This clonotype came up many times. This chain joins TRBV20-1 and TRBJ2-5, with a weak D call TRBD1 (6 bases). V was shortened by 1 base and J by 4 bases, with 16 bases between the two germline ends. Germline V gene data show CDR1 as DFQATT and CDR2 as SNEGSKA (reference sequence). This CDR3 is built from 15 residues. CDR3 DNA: TGCAGTGCTAGAGTTTCAGGGGTCCCTATAGAGACCCAGTACTTC. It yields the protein CSARVSGVPIETQYF.

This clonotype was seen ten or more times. CDR3 sequence (DNA): TGCAGTGCTAGAGATAGGGGGACTGGAGGAAACACCATATATTTT. Amino acids: CSARDRGTGGNTIYF. The J gene is TRBJ1-3, the V gene TRBV20-1; D possibly corresponds to TRBD1 (6 bases). The CDR3 runs to 15 residues. V was clipped by 0 bases and J by 4 bases, with 13 bases between them. Germline CDR1 and CDR2: DFQATT and SNEGSKA (reference sequence).

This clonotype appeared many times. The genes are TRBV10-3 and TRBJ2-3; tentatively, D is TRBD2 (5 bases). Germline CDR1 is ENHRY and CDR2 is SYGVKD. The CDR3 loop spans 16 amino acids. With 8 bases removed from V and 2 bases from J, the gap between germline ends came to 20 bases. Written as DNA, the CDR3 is TGTGCCATCTCGGCAGGTCAGTCTGGACTCACAGATACGCAGTATTTT. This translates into CAISAGQSGLTDTQYF.

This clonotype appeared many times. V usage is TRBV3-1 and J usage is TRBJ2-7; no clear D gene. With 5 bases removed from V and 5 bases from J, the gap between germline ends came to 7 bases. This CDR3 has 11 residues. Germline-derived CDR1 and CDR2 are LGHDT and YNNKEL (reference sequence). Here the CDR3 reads CASSLADEQYF. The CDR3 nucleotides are TGTGCCAGCAGCTTGGCGGACGAGCAGTACTTC.

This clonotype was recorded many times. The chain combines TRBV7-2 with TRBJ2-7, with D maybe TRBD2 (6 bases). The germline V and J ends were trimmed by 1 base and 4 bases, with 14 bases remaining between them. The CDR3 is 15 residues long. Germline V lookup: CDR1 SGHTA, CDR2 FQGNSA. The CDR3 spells CASSLGGTGGYEQYF. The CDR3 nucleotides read TGTGCCAGCAGCTTAGGTGGGACTGGGGGGTACGAGCAGTACTTC.

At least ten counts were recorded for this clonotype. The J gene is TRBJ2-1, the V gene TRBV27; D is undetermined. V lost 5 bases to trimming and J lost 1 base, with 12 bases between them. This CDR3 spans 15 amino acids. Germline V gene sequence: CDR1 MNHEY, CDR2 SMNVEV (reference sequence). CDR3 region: CASSTGPPSYNEQFF. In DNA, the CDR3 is TGTGCCAGCAGTACCGGACCCCCGTCCTACAATGAGCAGTTCTTC.

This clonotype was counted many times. The CDR3 protein is CSASSGVSNQPQHF. The CDR3 bases are TGCAGTGCTAGTTCAGGGGTGAGCAATCAGCCCCAGCATTTT. The rearrangement uses TRBV20-1 and TRBJ1-5, with D possibly being TRBD1 (6 bases). V lost 3 bases and J lost 1, with 10 bases in between. Germline assignment: CDR1 DFQATT and CDR2 SNEGSKA (reference sequence). The CDR3 contains 14 residues.

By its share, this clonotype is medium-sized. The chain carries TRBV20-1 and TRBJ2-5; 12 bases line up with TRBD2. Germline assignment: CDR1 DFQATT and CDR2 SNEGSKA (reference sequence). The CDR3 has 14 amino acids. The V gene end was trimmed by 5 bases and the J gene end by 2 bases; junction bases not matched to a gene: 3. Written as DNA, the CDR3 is TGCAGTGCTCCTGGGACTAGCGGGCAAGAGACCCAGTACTTC. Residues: CSAPGTSGQETQYF.

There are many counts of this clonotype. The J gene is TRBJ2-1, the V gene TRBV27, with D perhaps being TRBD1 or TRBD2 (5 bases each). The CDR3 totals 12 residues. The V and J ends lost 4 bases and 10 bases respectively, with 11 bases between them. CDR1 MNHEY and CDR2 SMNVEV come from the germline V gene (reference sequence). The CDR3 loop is CASSSHRREQFF. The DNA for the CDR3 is TGTGCCAGCAGTTCTCACAGGAGGGAGCAGTTCTTC.

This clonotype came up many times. As DNA, the CDR3 is TGTGCCAGCAGCTTAGGGACTTTGGCAGCCGGGCGTGAAGCTTTCTTT. The encoded protein is CASSLGTLAAGREAFF. The chain has TRBV11-2 and TRBJ1-1; D not resolved. Germline V gene sequence: CDR1 SGHAT, CDR2 FQNNGV. V was pared by 1 base and J by 7 bases, with 19 bases between. The CDR3 is 16 residues long. The variable domain in full, with the rest retrieved from reference TRBV11-2 and TRBJ1-1, is EAGVAQSPRYKIIEKRQSVAFWCNPISGHATLYWYQQILGQGPKLLIQFQNNGVVDDSQLPKDRFSAERLKGVDSTLKIQPAKLEDSAVYLCASSLGTLAAGREAFFGQGTRLTVV.

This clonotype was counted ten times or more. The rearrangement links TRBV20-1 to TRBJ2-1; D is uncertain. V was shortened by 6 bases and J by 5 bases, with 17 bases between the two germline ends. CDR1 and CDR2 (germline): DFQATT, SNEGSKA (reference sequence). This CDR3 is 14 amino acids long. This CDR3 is CSATTPQNHNEQFF. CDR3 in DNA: TGCAGTGCCACGACCCCCCAAAACCACAATGAGCAGTTCTTC.

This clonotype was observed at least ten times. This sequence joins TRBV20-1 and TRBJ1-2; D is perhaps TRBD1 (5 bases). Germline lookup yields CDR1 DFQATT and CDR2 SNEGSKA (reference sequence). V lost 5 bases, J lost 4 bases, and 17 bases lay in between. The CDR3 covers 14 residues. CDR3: CSAAGQTASYGYTF. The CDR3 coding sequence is TGCAGTGCTGCGGGGCAGACCGCTTCCTATGGCTACACCTTC.

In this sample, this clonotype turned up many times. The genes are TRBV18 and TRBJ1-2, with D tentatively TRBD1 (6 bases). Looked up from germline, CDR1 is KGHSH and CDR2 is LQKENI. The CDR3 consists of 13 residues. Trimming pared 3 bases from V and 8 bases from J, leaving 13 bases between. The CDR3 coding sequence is TGTGCCAGCTCACCCCCAGGGGTGCCCGGCTACACCTTC. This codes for CASSPPGVPGYTF.